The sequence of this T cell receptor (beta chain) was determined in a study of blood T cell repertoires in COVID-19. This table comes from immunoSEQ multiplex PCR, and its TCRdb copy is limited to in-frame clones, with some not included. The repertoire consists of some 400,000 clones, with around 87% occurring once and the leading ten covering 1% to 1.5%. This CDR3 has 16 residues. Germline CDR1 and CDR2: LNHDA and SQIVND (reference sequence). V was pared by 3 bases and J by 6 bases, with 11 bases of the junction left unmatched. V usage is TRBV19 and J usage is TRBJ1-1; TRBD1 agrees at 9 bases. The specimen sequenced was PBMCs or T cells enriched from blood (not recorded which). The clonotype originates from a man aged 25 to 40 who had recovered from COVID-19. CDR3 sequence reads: CASSMTGGGAGAEAFF. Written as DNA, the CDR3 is TGTGCCAGTAGTATGACAGGGGGAGGGGCTGGCGCTGAAGCTTTCTTT.